These T cell receptor beta chains were read from a single sample in a study of graft-versus-host responses after intestinal transplantation. These TCRs are of unknown antigen specificity. Data came from immunoSEQ multiplex PCR; TCRdb stores just in-frame clones and leaves some out. The data hold some 80,000 clones, with under 95% observed a single time. The source was unstimulated CD8+ T cells sorted from spleen or lymph node cells, collected before transplant. The origin of the receptors is a human donor who was the organ donor for an intestinal transplant. CDR3s include the opening cysteine and the closing phenylalanine or tryptophan. Fields, in order: V gene, D gene, J gene, clone size, CDR3 protein, CDR3 DNA. D genes are given only for firm matches. Only some rows state a clone size, as once, few, many or a class for expanded clones.

>TRBV7-6|TRBD2|TRBJ2-3|NA
CASSPLAGATDTQYF
TGTGCCAGCAGCCCTCTAGCGGGGGCCACAGATACGCAGTATTTT
>TRBV4-1|NA|TRBJ2-7|NA
CASSEYGSSYEQYF
TGCGCCAGCAGCGAGTATGGCAGTTCCTACGAGCAGTACTTC
>TRBV5-1|NA|TRBJ1-4|NA
CASAWGRGDEKLFF
TGCGCCAGCGCTTGGGGCAGGGGCGATGAAAAACTGTTTTTT
>TRBV27|TRBD1|TRBJ2-7|NA
CASSLRGRGYEQYF
TGTGCCAGCAGTCTCAGGGGGCGAGGCTACGAGCAGTACTTC
>TRBV2|NA|TRBJ2-7|few
CASIGRSSYEQYF
TGTGCCAGCATTGGGCGATCCTCCTACGAGCAGTACTTC
>TRBV9|NA|TRBJ2-3|NA
CASSVDANPSTDTQYF
TGTGCCAGCAGCGTTGACGCAAACCCTAGCACAGATACGCAGTATTTT
>TRBV10-1|TRBD2|TRBJ2-1|NA
CASGGGTDNEQFF
TGCGCCAGCGGGGGGGGTACGGACAATGAGCAGTTCTTC
>TRBV15|TRBD2|TRBJ2-7|NA
CATSLRRTSGSSEQYF
TGTGCCACCAGCCTGCGCAGGACTAGCGGGAGTAGCGAGCAGTACTTC
>TRBV5-6|TRBD2|TRBJ2-3|NA
CASSLVRGAGGTDTQYF
TGTGCCAGCAGCTTGGTGCGAGGGGCGGGGGGCACAGATACGCAGTATTTT
>TRBV5-1|NA|TRBJ1-2|NA
CASSLDDAAELNYGYTF
TGCGCCAGCAGCTTGGACGATGCGGCAGAGCTAAACTATGGCTACACCTTC
>TRBV29-1|TRBD1|TRBJ2-7|NA
CSVPRGTGEGEQYF
TGCAGCGTTCCGAGGGGGACAGGGGAAGGCGAGCAGTACTTC
>TRBV19|NA|TRBJ1-2|NA
CASSWGSNGYTF
TGTGCCAGTTCTTGGGGCAGCAATGGCTACACCTTC
>TRBV5-4|TRBD1|TRBJ1-2|NA
CASSAITGQGIANYGYTF
TGTGCCAGCAGCGCAATAACGGGACAGGGCATAGCTAACTATGGCTACACCTTC
>TRBV7-9|TRBD1|TRBJ2-7|NA
CASTDQRPGGTGGYEQYF
TGTGCCAGCACCGACCAAAGGCCCGGGGGGACAGGGGGCTACGAGCAGTACTTC
>TRBV6-4|TRBD2|TRBJ2-3|once
CASSDSGGMADTQYF
TGTGCCAGCAGTGACTCGGGGGGGATGGCAGATACGCAGTATTTT
>TRBV6-5|TRBD2|TRBJ2-7|NA
CASSFGLAGVYEQYF
TGTGCCAGCAGTTTTGGATTAGCGGGGGTCTACGAGCAGTACTTC
>TRBV6-4|NA|TRBJ1-5|NA
CASSVDIRTGDQPQHF
TGTGCCAGCAGCGTAGACATAAGGACGGGGGATCAGCCCCAGCATTTT
>TRBV6-1|NA|TRBJ1-1|NA
CASRGPGLWTEAFF
TGTGCCAGCAGGGGTCCAGGGTTGTGGACTGAAGCTTTCTTT
>TRBV29-1|NA|TRBJ1-2|NA
CSVGGVSGDGYTF
TGCAGCGTTGGGGGCGTTAGTGGAGATGGCTACACCTTC
>TRBV30|TRBD1|TRBJ1-2|NA
CAWSDGQGPNYGYTF
TGTGCCTGGAGTGATGGACAGGGACCTAACTATGGCTACACCTTC
>TRBV4-1|NA|TRBJ1-1|NA
CASSQVLPNDGAFF
TGCGCCAGCAGCCAAGTGCTGCCAAACGATGGAGCTTTCTTT
>TRBV4-1|NA|TRBJ2-1|NA
CASSPTQFEQFF
TGCGCCAGCAGCCCAACTCAGTTTGAGCAGTTCTTC
>TRBV11-2|NA|TRBJ2-7|NA
CASSSLGRMSPEQYF
TGTGCCAGCAGCTCGTTGGGACGGATGTCTCCCGAGCAGTACTTC
>TRBV27|NA|TRBJ1-2|NA
CASSLNVDRFYGYTF
TGTGCCAGCAGTTTAAACGTCGACAGGTTCTATGGCTACACCTTC
>TRBV2|NA|TRBJ2-7|few
CASSDRGTYEQYF
TGTGCCAGCAGTGATCGCGGGACCTACGAGCAGTACTTC
>TRBV4-1|NA|TRBJ1-1|NA
CASSQDVEAFF
TGCGCCAGCAGCCAAGACGTTGAAGCTTTCTTT
>TRBV5-6|NA|TRBJ2-5|NA
CASSWQETQYF
TGTGCCAGCAGCTGGCAAGAGACCCAGTACTTC
>TRBV7-9|NA|TRBJ1-1|NA
CASSLQGPDTEAFF
TGTGCCAGCAGCCTTCAGGGTCCCGACACTGAAGCTTTCTTT
>TRBV11-3|NA|TRBJ2-7|NA
CASSFAASYKQYF
TGTGCCAGCAGCTTCGCGGCTTCCTACAAGCAGTACTTC
>TRBV11-1|NA|TRBJ1-1|NA
CASSGYGGLYTEAFF
TGTGCCAGCAGCGGGTACGGGGGGCTGTACACTGAAGCTTTCTTT
>TRBV5-5|NA|TRBJ2-7|NA
CASSLGPLGGYEQYF
TGTGCCAGCAGCTTGGGGCCCTTGGGAGGATACGAGCAGTACTTC
>TRBV6-6|TRBD2|TRBJ2-1|NA
CASSRGVAGSYNEQFF
TGTGCCAGCAGTAGGGGGGTAGCGGGGTCCTACAATGAGCAGTTCTTC
>TRBV7-9|NA|TRBJ1-5|NA
CASSLASFNQPQHF
TGTGCCAGCAGCTTAGCCTCCTTCAATCAGCCCCAGCATTTT
>TRBV19|NA|TRBJ2-7|NA
CASSKSTVYEQYF
TGTGCCAGTAGTAAATCGACAGTTTACGAGCAGTACTTC
>TRBV6-5|NA|TRBJ2-7|NA
CASSDSYEQYF
TGTGCCAGCAGCGACAGTTACGAGCAGTACTTC